This T cell receptor beta chain was found in a study of shared clonotypes between healthy human individuals. Only CD45RO-negative cells positively selected for CCR7 counted as naive CD8 cells, so terminally differentiated effector memory CD45RA+ cells were excluded. TCRdb's table, derived via immunoSEQ multiplex PCR, lists solely in-frame clones and lacks some. The sample comprises approximately 600,000 clones, around 96% of which are singletons, and 0.11% rests with the top ten. CDR1 and CDR2 (germline): ENHRY, SYGVKD. This CDR3 has 14 amino acids. V was shortened by 11 bases and J by 1 base, with 16 bases between the two germline ends.

This clonotype was obtained from a woman aged 25 to 39 in good health. V gene TRBV10-3 combines with J gene TRBJ2-3; D gene ambiguous. Specimen: naive CD8+ T cells sorted from blood. Here the CDR3 DNA reads TGTGCCTCACACTCTTACCTCGGCACAGATACGCAGTATTTT. Its protein product is CASHSYLGTDTQYF.